One and the same sample provided the 27 T cell receptor beta chains below, sequenced in a study of shared T cell receptors in the human thymus. Assay used: immunoSEQ multiplex PCR; TCRdb lists only in-frame clones, some missing. The sample lists some 700,000 clones; 75% to 90% were seen once. These data were likewise used in another study, on human thymus T cells.

The sequencing sample was made of thymocytes. Every receptor here comes from a girl under two years old with a congenital heart defect.

This clone was seen only a few times. In nucleotides, the CDR3 is TGTGCCAGCAAACCGGGACAGGACTACAATGAGCAGTTCTTC. Translating gives CASKPGQDYNEQFF. The gene calls are TRBV6-1 and TRBJ2-1, with 8 bases identical to TRBD1. Trimming took 7 bases from V and 3 from J; bases not matched to a gene: 5. The V gene's germline CDR1 is MNHNS and CDR2 SASEGT. This CDR3 comprises 14 residues.

The rearrangement links TRBV13 to TRBJ1-2, with a weak D call TRBD1 (5 bases). The CDR3 consists of 15 residues. Germline values: CDR1 PRHDT, CDR2 FYEKMQ (reference sequence). V lost 2 bases to trimming and J lost 6 bases, with 16 bases between them. The CDR3 region has the DNA TGTGCCAGCAGCTTAAGGTCGAAAGGAGGGGATGGCTACACCTTC. Its translation: CASSLRSKGGDGYTF.

The rearrangement joins TRBV19 to TRBJ2-1, with D maybe TRBD1 (6 bases). There are 16 residues in the CDR3. Trimming took off 4 bases at V and 6 bases at J, with 19 bases between the two ends. From germline, CDR1 is LNHDA and CDR2 SQIVND (reference sequence). This CDR3 is CASSTAPGDLLNEQFF. For the CDR3, the DNA is TGTGCCAGTAGTACCGCACCAGGGGACCTACTCAATGAGCAGTTCTTC.

V usage is TRBV14 and J usage is TRBJ2-3; 10 bases are a match to TRBD2. Germline V CDR1 and CDR2: SGHDN, FVKESK. This CDR3 has 17 residues. With 1 base clipped from V and 8 bases from J, the junction kept 12 bases outside the gene matches. The CDR3 spells CASSQGGSGGTQGTQYF. CDR3 nucleotides: TGTGCCAGCAGCCAAGGAGGTAGCGGGGGGACTCAGGGTACGCAGTATTTT.

As concerns this clone: This CDR3 is also generated by other DNA sequences in the sample. The V and J genes are TRBV7-6 and TRBJ1-2; 7 nucleotides match TRBD1. V was pared by 5 bases and J by 3 bases, with 12 bases of the junction left unmatched. From germline, CDR1 is SGHVS and CDR2 FNYEAQ. This CDR3 region has 16 residues. The CDR3 DNA reads TGTGCCAGCAGCCCCCAGACAGGGCTGATTGACTATGGCTACACCTTC. It is translated as CASSPQTGLIDYGYTF.

This clone was seen only once. This chain joins TRBV7-6 and TRBJ1-1, with D perhaps matching TRBD1 (5 bases). Deletions cut 5 bases from V and 2 bases from J, with 15 bases between. The CDR3 has 15 amino acids. Germline CDR1 reads SGHVS; CDR2 reads FNYEAQ. The CDR3 here is CASSARREENTEAFF. The DNA for the CDR3 is TGTGCCAGCAGCGCCCGCAGGGAAGAAAACACTGAAGCTTTCTTT. The complete variable domain, with remaining parts taken from reference TRBV7-6 and TRBJ1-1, reads GAGVSQSPRYKVTKRGQDVALRCDPISGHVSLYWYRQALGQGPEFLTYFNYEAQQDKSGLPNDRFSAERPEGSISTLTIQRTEQRDSAMYRCASSARREENTEAFFGQGTRLTVV.

The rearrangement joins TRBV10-2 to TRBJ2-1; 11 bases align to TRBD2. The CDR3 is 17 residues long. V lost 0 bases, J lost 6 bases, and 7 bases stayed unmatched. In germline, CDR1 is WSHSY, CDR2 SAAADI. In DNA, the CDR3 is TGCGCCAGCAGTGAGTCCCCGGGACTAGCGGCACCCAATGAGCAGTTCTTC. Translating it yields CASSESPGLAAPNEQFF.

The chain has TRBV5-4 and TRBJ2-3, with a weak D call TRBD2 (6 bases). The CDR3 sequence is 17 residues long. The V gene lost 0 bases and the J gene lost 4 bases, with 18 bases spanning the gap. Germline CDR1 reads SGHNT; CDR2 reads YYREEE (reference sequence). The CDR3 is CASSLGLWGGGADTQYF. CDR3 DNA: TGTGCCAGCAGCTTGGGTTTGTGGGGCGGCGGGGCAGATACGCAGTATTTT.

V and J are TRBV7-9 and TRBJ1-2; 10 nucleotides line up with TRBD1. CDR1 is SEHNR, CDR2 FQNEAQ, per germline (reference sequence). The CDR3 is 17 amino acids. Trimming cost V 5 bases and J 7 bases; bases outside gene matches: 16. The CDR3 spells CASSPAYGTGESLGYTF. DNA for the CDR3: TGTGCCAGCAGCCCAGCCTACGGGACAGGGGAATCCCTTGGCTACACCTTC.

The chain carries TRBV19 and TRBJ2-5; 7 bases align to TRBD2. Losses at the gene ends were 6 bases for V and 4 bases for J; bases not matched to a gene: 11. Germline assignment: CDR1 LNHDA and CDR2 SQIVND (reference sequence). The length of the CDR3 is 15 residues. The CDR3 sequence: CASRKKSGGGETQYF. DNA of the CDR3: TGTGCCAGTAGAAAAAAGTCGGGGGGAGGAGAGACCCAGTACTTC.

The chain is built from TRBV5-1 and TRBJ2-1; TRBD2 is a possible D gene (5 bases). V lost 0 bases, J lost 5 bases, and 6 bases lay in between. From germline, CDR1 is SGHRS and CDR2 YFSETQ. CDR3 size: 13 residues. Here the CDR3 reads CASSLEGDNEQFF. In DNA, the CDR3 is TGCGCCAGCAGCTTGGAGGGAGACAATGAGCAGTTCTTC.

The chain joins TRBV5-1 to TRBJ1-1; the D gene is possibly TRBD1 (6 bases). Germline assignment: CDR1 SGHRS and CDR2 YFSETQ. This CDR3 has 16 residues. V was shortened by 0 bases and J by 8 bases, with 20 bases between the two germline ends. The CDR3 DNA reads TGCGCCAGCAGCTTGGCGGTGGCTCGGGGGGCTGGAGAAGCTTTCTTT. Amino acids: CASSLAVARGAGEAFF.

This clone was counted once. The rearrangement uses TRBV2 and TRBJ2-1; no clear D gene. This CDR3 spans 12 amino acids. The germline gives CDR1 SNHLY, CDR2 FYNNEI. V lost 8 bases, J lost 7 bases, and 12 bases lay in between. The CDR3 coding sequence is TGTGCCAGCTTATCCGGCGGTAATGAGCAGTTCTTC. Its protein product is CASLSGGNEQFF.

This clone has just one count. J is TRBJ2-1 and V is TRBV4-3, with a tentative D call TRBD2 (6 bases). The V end lost 2 bases, the J end lost 5 bases, and 19 bases lay between the germline ends. CDR3 length equals 17 residues. Germline values: CDR1 LGHNA, CDR2 YSLEER. Here the CDR3 DNA reads TGCGCCAGCAGCCAACTCCGGGACTCCCATATCCACAATGAGCAGTTCTTC. It codes for CASSQLRDSHIHNEQFF.

The rearrangement uses TRBV6-9 and TRBJ2-5, with a weak D call TRBD2 (5 bases). With 3 bases removed from V and 5 bases from J, the gap between germline ends came to 16 bases. Germline V lookup: CDR1 MNHGY, CDR2 SVAAGI. CDR3 length equals 15 residues. CDR3 sequence reads: CASSYQPPTGETQYF. For the CDR3, the DNA is TGTGCCAGCAGTTACCAACCCCCTACGGGGGAGACCCAGTACTTC.

V is TRBV4-1 and J is TRBJ2-5; TRBD2 matches at 8 bases. The germline gives CDR1 MGHRA, CDR2 YSYEKL. With V trimmed by 3 bases and J by 7 bases, 10 bases remained unmatched. The CDR3 has 15 amino acids. In nucleotides, the CDR3 is TGCGCCAGCAGCCATCCCGGGACTAGATCTGTGACCCAGTACTTC. The encoded protein is CASSHPGTRSVTQYF.

The rearrangement links TRBV5-5 to TRBJ1-1, with D possibly matching TRBD1 (5 bases). V was cut by 4 bases and J by 5 bases, with 18 bases left in between. CDR1 is SGHKS and CDR2 is YYEKEE in the germline V gene (reference sequence). CDR3 length: 15 residues. The CDR3 bases are TGTGCCAGCAGCCACCCCCGGGGGGGTGGGACTGAAGCTTTCTTT. Protein: CASSHPRGGGTEAFF.

The V and J genes are TRBV6-1 and TRBJ2-1; 10 positions match TRBD2. The CDR3 runs 14 residues. J lost 5 bases, V lost 5 bases, and 3 bases had no gene match. Germline V gene lookup returns CDR1 MNHNS and CDR2 SASEGT. The CDR3 loop is CASSLAGVNNEQFF. The CDR3 nucleotides read TGTGCCAGCAGTCTAGCGGGGGTGAACAATGAGCAGTTCTTC.

There are a few counts of this clone. The chain joins TRBV5-1 to TRBJ2-5; 8 bases map to TRBD2. CDR1 is SGHRS and CDR2 is YFSETQ in the germline V gene. J gave up 3 bases and V 0 bases, and 13 bases lay outside the gene matches. CDR3 length: 18 amino acids. Written as DNA, the CDR3 is TGCGCCAGCAGCTTGGGAGTGCGGGGGGTCATTAACGAAGAGACCCAGTACTTC. It translates to CASSLGVRGVINEETQYF.

The V and J genes are TRBV7-6 and TRBJ2-7, with D perhaps matching TRBD1 (6 bases). Germline V CDR1 and CDR2: SGHVS, FNYEAQ. CDR3 size: 13 residues. The germline V and J ends were trimmed by 5 bases and 6 bases, with 14 bases remaining between them. CDR3 sequence reads: CASSVTGLGEQYF. In DNA form, the CDR3 reads TGTGCCAGCAGCGTTACAGGGTTGGGCGAGCAGTACTTC.

The V call is TRBV10-3, the J call TRBJ2-7; D gene unclear. This CDR3 region has 15 residues. V gave up 0 bases and J gave up 5 bases, with 14 bases separating them. Germline V lookup: CDR1 ENHRY, CDR2 SYGVKD. The CDR3 DNA is TGTGCCATCAGTGAGTCCTGGCCCAGCGAAAACGAGCAGTACTTC. It translates to CAISESWPSENEQYF.

The chain employs TRBV27 and TRBJ1-3; TRBD1 matches 7 bases. Trimming took 2 bases from V and 0 from J; bases not matched to a gene: 1. CDR3 length: 15 residues. In germline, CDR1 is MNHEY, CDR2 SMNVEV (reference sequence). CDR3 DNA sequence: TGTGCCAGCAGTTTACAGGGGGTCTCTGGAAACACCATATATTTT. It yields the protein CASSLQGVSGNTIYF.

The chain recombines TRBV5-4 with TRBJ1-2; possibly TRBD1 for D (5 bases). V was trimmed by 0 bases and J by 4 bases, leaving 10 bases between them. Germline CDR1 is SGHNT and CDR2 is YYREEE (reference sequence). The CDR3 spans 14 residues. The CDR3 is CASSLARVGYGYTF. The CDR3 DNA reads as TGTGCCAGCAGCTTGGCCAGGGTGGGCTATGGCTACACCTTC. The full variable domain, completed using reference TRBV5-4 and TRBJ1-2, is ETGVTQSPTHLIKTRGQQVTLRCSSQSGHNTVSWYQQALGQGPQFIFQYYREEENGRGNFPPRFSGLQFPNYSSELNVNALELDDSALYLCASSLARVGYGYTFGSGTRLTVV.

The rearrangement uses TRBV7-2 and TRBJ1-1; tentatively, D is TRBD1 (6 bases). The V end was cut by 3 bases, the J end by 4 bases, with 15 bases between. Germline loops: CDR1 SGHTA, CDR2 FQGNSA. The CDR3 has 15 residues. In DNA form, the CDR3 reads TGTGCCAGCAGCTTGGGGGCTTCAGGGACCACTGAAGCTTTCTTT. Its protein product is CASSLGASGTTEAFF.

This chain connects TRBV6-4 to TRBJ2-1, with TRBD2 matching 12 bases. The CDR3 loop spans 16 amino acids. Germline CDR1 and CDR2: MRHNA and SNTAGT. The V gene end was trimmed by 5 bases and the J gene end by 3 bases; junction bases not matched to a gene: 5. The chain's CDR3 is CASSKTSGGNYNEQFF. CDR3 sequence (DNA): TGTGCCAGCAGTAAAACTAGCGGGGGGAACTACAATGAGCAGTTCTTC.

This chain's CDR3 is CASSAGQGPVYEQYF. CDR3 nucleotide sequence: TGCGCCAGCAGCGCCGGACAGGGCCCCGTCTACGAGCAGTACTTC. This chain connects TRBV5-1 to TRBJ2-7; 8 bases align to TRBD1. V lost 4 bases, J lost 3 bases, and 9 bases stayed unmatched. The length of the CDR3 is 15 residues. Germline CDR1 is SGHRS and CDR2 is YFSETQ.

V gene TRBV5-4 combines with J gene TRBJ1-2; 7 bases line up with TRBD1. Germline CDR1 and CDR2: SGHNT and YYREEE (reference sequence). The CDR3 totals 17 residues. The junction had 8 bases not matched to a gene; V was cut back by 0 bases and J by 0 bases. The CDR3 is CASSLGAQGRANYGYTF. The CDR3 bases are TGTGCCAGCAGCTTGGGGGCACAGGGGAGAGCTAACTATGGCTACACCTTC.